The next 7 T cell receptor beta chains were all read from a single sample in a study of CD8 T cells in Susac syndrome. Random hexamers primed reverse transcription of about 0.5 to 1 ug RNA. MiXCR, applied by TCRdb to the immunoSEQ multiplex PCR reads, yields one record per CDR3 protein. Here the sample spans 100,000 to 150,000 distinct CDR3 sequences, around 95% being singletons. Sequencing was carried out using CD8+ T cells from PBMCs. The receptors come from a human donor with Susac syndrome.

This clonotype appeared a few times. The chain is built from TRBV27 and TRBJ2-1, with 11 bases matching TRBD2. V trimming: 5 bases; J trimming: 4 bases; junction bases outside the gene matches: 4. Germline V gene sequence: CDR1 MNHEY, CDR2 SMNVEV (reference sequence). CDR3 length: 15 residues. The CDR3 DNA reads TGTGCCAGCAGTCTCGGGACTAGCGGATACAATGAGCAGTTCTTC. Amino acid sequence: CASSLGTSGYNEQFF.

The rearrangement links TRBV12-3 or TRBV12-4 to TRBJ2-5, with D tentatively TRBD1 (6 bases). The V end was cut by 5 bases, the J end by 0 bases, with 13 bases between. CDR3 length equals 15 residues. CDR3 in DNA: TGTGCCAGCAGTGCGGACAGCGTAGACCAAGAGACCCAGTACTTC. Translating it yields CASSADSVDQETQYF.

The CDR3 region has the DNA TGTGCCTGGAGTGTACCCAGGGGTGCGAACACTGAAGCTTTCTTT. Amino acid sequence: CAWSVPRGANTEAFF. The rearrangement uses TRBV30 and TRBJ1-1; D possibly corresponds to TRBD1 (6 bases). The CDR3 totals 15 residues. Germline CDR1 GTSNPN, CDR2 SVGIG (reference sequence). The V gene lost 0 bases and the J gene lost 1 base, with 12 bases spanning the gap. Combining the CDR3 with reference TRBV30 and TRBJ1-1 gives the whole variable domain SQTIHQWPATLVQPVGSPLSLECTVEGTSNPNLYWYRQAAGRGLQLLFYSVGIGQISSEVPQNLSASRPQDRQFILSSKKLLLSDSGFYLCAWSVPRGANTEAFFGQGTRLTVV.

This chain connects TRBV5-6 to TRBJ1-4, with 7 bases aligning to TRBD1. V was pared by 6 bases and J by 6 bases, with 8 bases of the junction left unmatched. Germline lookup yields CDR1 SGHDT and CDR2 YYEEEE. The CDR3 sequence is 14 residues long. This chain's CDR3 is CASNSRGGDEKLFF. In DNA form, the CDR3 reads TGTGCCAGCAATTCCCGAGGGGGCGATGAAAAACTGTTTTTT.

This chain links TRBV20-1 with TRBJ2-2; D perhaps matches TRBD2 (5 bases). V lost 0 bases to trimming and J lost 3 bases, with 14 bases between them. Germline CDR1 DFQATT, CDR2 SNEGSKA (reference sequence). The CDR3 runs to 16 residues. This CDR3 is CSARDWETGDTGELFF. CDR3 bases: TGCAGTGCTAGAGATTGGGAGACTGGGGACACCGGGGAGCTGTTTTTT.

The chain joins TRBV12-3 or TRBV12-4 to TRBJ1-5; D is unresolved. V lost 5 bases, J lost 0 bases, and 14 bases lay in between. This CDR3 is 16 amino acids long. CDR3 sequence: CASSLGEGISNQPQHF. CDR3 nucleotides: TGTGCCAGCAGTCTTGGGGAGGGTATTAGCAATCAGCCCCAGCATTTT.

The chain is built from TRBV20-1 and TRBJ2-5, with TRBD2 matching over 7 bases. CDR3 size: 14 residues. The V segment lost 0 bases and the J segment 2 bases; nucleotides outside the gene matches: 3. Per the germline V gene, CDR1 is DFQATT and CDR2 is SNEGSKA (reference sequence). DNA of the CDR3: TGCAGTGCTAGAGAAGGGCGGGAGCAAGAGACCCAGTACTTC. Translating gives CSAREGREQETQYF.